The clone carrying this T cell receptor (beta chain) was counted between two and nine times. These data are taken from a study of blood T cell repertoires in COVID-19. Study as a whole: Sample material is recorded as cDNA or gDNA derived from T cells, B-cell-depleted T cells, or PBMCs.

The repertoire was sequenced with immunoSEQ multiplex PCR; TCRdb's copy has only in-frame clones and lacks some. The table lists over 350,000 clones, 88% of them singletons, with 1.2% in the top ten. Cohort assignment relied on participant-reported clinical history. Two consecutive negative NP/OP PCR tests, clearance, or resolved symptoms defined Cohort 3 recovery. Sequencing was done on a sample of PBMCs or T cells enriched from blood (not recorded which). This clonotype originated in a woman aged 18-35 years who had recovered from COVID-19.

The CDR3 bases are TGCGCCAGCTCAGGAGCCGGACAGGGCTACGAGCAGTACTTC. Amino acids: CASSGAGQGYEQYF. The chain couples TRBV5-1 to TRBJ2-7, with 8 bases fitting TRBD1. Per germline, CDR1 SGHRS and CDR2 YFSETQ. CDR3 length: 14 residues. V lost 7 bases and J lost 3; bases outside the gene matches: 9.